Presented here are 25 T cell receptor beta chains from one specimen sequenced in a study of T cell repertoires in cytomegalovirus infection. No antigen is known for these receptors. TCRdb ran MiXCR on the reads and lists one entry per CDR3 protein. The sample contains about 52,000 distinct CDR3 sequences, over 15% of which appear only once. The material was CD8+ T cells from cultured PBMCs, obtained from culture after CMV antigen stimulation. Receptors were obtained from a human donor in good health (CMV status not recorded). Some clones in this sample may be carry-over from other donors' samples.

Only a few counts were recorded for this clonotype. This chain connects TRBV2 to TRBJ2-7, with D uncertain. This CDR3 has 15 amino acids. V shed 0 bases and J shed 5 bases, with 14 bases lying between them. Germline CDR1 reads SNHLY; CDR2 reads FYNNEI. The chain's CDR3 is CASSEAPGVFNEQYF. The CDR3 DNA reads TGTGCCAGCAGTGAAGCGCCTGGGGTTTTCAACGAGCAGTACTTC.

This clonotype was seen more than once but under ten times. This CDR3 reads CASSPLYGRRNTEAFF. The CDR3 nucleotides read TGTGCCAGCAGCCCCTTGTACGGGCGACGGAACACTGAAGCTTTCTTT. The J gene is TRBJ1-1, the V gene TRBV7-9; D is unresolved. The CDR3 covers 16 residues. Germline CDR1 reads SEHNR; CDR2 reads FQNEAQ (reference sequence). The V and J ends lost 5 bases and 1 base respectively, with 17 bases between them.

This clonotype showed up just a few times. The V call is TRBV12-3 or TRBV12-4, the J call TRBJ1-1; TRBD1 might be the D (6 bases). V was pared by 5 bases and J by 6 bases, with 13 bases between. The CDR3 spans 13 residues. DNA for the CDR3: TGTGCCAGCAGTCTCAAGGGGGGACCTGAAGCTTTCTTT. Translation: CASSLKGGPEAFF.

Many counts were recorded for this clonotype. The chain couples TRBV7-2 to TRBJ2-3; unclear D gene. Trimming stripped 1 base from V and 0 bases from J, with 14 bases between. Germline CDR1 reads SGHTA; CDR2 reads FQGNSA. The CDR3 has 17 amino acids. Here the CDR3 DNA reads TGTGCCAGCAGCTTAGGTTTTGGGCAAATAAGCACAGATACGCAGTATTTT. Its translation: CASSLGFGQISTDTQYF.

In this sample, this clonotype turned up a few times. The chain joins TRBV4-1 to TRBJ1-2; D is ambiguous. Looked up from germline, CDR1 is MGHRA and CDR2 is YSYEKL. V shed 3 bases and J shed 4 bases, with 9 bases lying between them. This CDR3 spans 13 amino acids. The CDR3 sequence is CASSQQTFYGYTF. The CDR3 nucleotides read TGCGCCAGCAGCCAGCAAACCTTCTATGGCTACACCTTC.

The chain couples TRBV7-6 to TRBJ2-7, with TRBD2 matching 10 bases. Germline trimming cut 4 bases from V and 5 bases from J; bases unmatched to any gene: 5. Germline CDR1 and CDR2: SGHVS and FNYEAQ. The length of the CDR3 is 14 residues. The DNA for the CDR3 is TGTGCCAGCAGCTCTACTAGCGGGACCGACGAGCAGTACTTC. This codes for CASSSTSGTDEQYF.

The chain recombines TRBV14 with TRBJ2-1; TRBD1 might be the D (6 bases). CDR1 SGHDN and CDR2 FVKESK come from the germline V gene. The CDR3 covers 18 residues. The V and J ends lost 1 base and 0 bases respectively, with 16 bases between them. The CDR3 is CASSQVRQASSSYNEQFF. The CDR3 DNA sequence: TGTGCCAGCAGCCAAGTACGACAGGCCTCTAGCTCCTACAATGAGCAGTTCTTC.

The chain joins TRBV12-3 or TRBV12-4 to TRBJ2-7, with 14 positions matching TRBD2. V trimming: 6 bases; J trimming: 4 bases; junction bases outside the gene matches: 5. The length of the CDR3 is 15 residues. The chain's CDR3 is CASSTGLAGAYEQYF. The DNA for the CDR3 is TGTGCCAGCAGCACGGGACTAGCGGGAGCGTACGAGCAGTACTTC.

CDR3 in amino acids: CASSLEGGRGETQYF. The CDR3 nucleotides are TGTGCCAGCAGTTTAGAGGGGGGCCGCGGGGAGACCCAGTACTTC. V is TRBV27 and J is TRBJ2-5; D may match TRBD1 or TRBD2 (6 bases each). V was pared by 2 bases and J by 5 bases, with 15 bases between. Germline-derived CDR1 and CDR2 are MNHEY and SMNVEV (reference sequence). The CDR3 totals 15 residues.

The rearrangement uses TRBV6-2 or TRBV6-3 and TRBJ2-2, with D perhaps matching TRBD2 (5 bases). CDR1 and CDR2 from the germline V gene are MNHEY and SVGEGT. Trimming removed 9 bases from V and 4 bases from J, with 15 bases in between. This CDR3 has 14 amino acids. The CDR3 DNA reads TGTGCCAGTGAGCGGTTATCGAGCACCGGGGAGCTGTTTTTT. Its protein product is CASERLSSTGELFF.

This rearrangement joins TRBV6-6 to TRBJ1-1, with D unresolved. In germline, CDR1 is MNHNY, CDR2 SVGAGI (reference sequence). This CDR3 is built from 14 residues. Trimming stripped 5 bases from V and 6 bases from J, with 16 bases between. DNA for the CDR3: TGTGCCAGCAGTGTGCCGCCCCGGCACGCTGAAGCTTTCTTT. Protein: CASSVPPRHAEAFF.

This clonotype appeared a few times. The CDR3 is CASSLVAGGNEQFF. The CDR3 DNA reads TGTGCCAGCAGCTTGGTGGCAGGGGGGAATGAGCAGTTCTTC. V usage is TRBV5-6 and J usage is TRBJ2-1; D possibly corresponds to TRBD1 (7 bases). CDR3 length equals 14 residues. Trimming pared 0 bases from V and 7 bases from J, leaving 11 bases between. CDR1 and CDR2 from the germline V gene are SGHDT and YYEEEE. The whole variable domain, filled in from reference TRBV5-6 and TRBJ2-1, reads DAGVTQSPTHLIKTRGQQVTLRCSPKSGHDTVSWYQQALGQGPQFIFQYYEEEERQRGNFPDRFSGHQFPNYSSELNVNALLLGDSALYLCASSLVAGGNEQFFGPGTRLTVL.

The V call is TRBV7-2, the J call TRBJ1-3; 9 nucleotides align to TRBD1. The CDR3 length is 16 residues. Germline V CDR1 and CDR2: SGHTA, FQGNSA. J lost 0 bases, V lost 5 bases, and 5 bases had no gene match. CDR3: CASSPGTGNSGNTIYF. The CDR3, as DNA: TGTGCCAGCAGCCCAGGGACAGGGAACTCTGGAAACACCATATATTTT.

This clonotype was counted only a few times. The J gene is TRBJ2-3, the V gene TRBV7-2; a possible D gene is TRBD2 (5 bases). V lost 1 base, J lost 6 bases, and 17 bases lay in between. Germline V lookup: CDR1 SGHTA, CDR2 FQGNSA. The CDR3 extends over 16 amino acids. This chain's CDR3 is CASSLDLASSGDTQYF. CDR3 coding DNA: TGTGCCAGCAGCTTAGATTTGGCTAGCTCGGGTGATACGCAGTATTTT. The whole variable domain, filled in from reference TRBV7-2 and TRBJ2-3, reads GAGVSQSPSNKVTEKGKDVELRCDPISGHTALYWYRQSLGQGLEFLIYFQGNSAPDKSGLPSDRFSAERTGGSVSTLTIQRTQQEDSAVYLCASSLDLASSGDTQYFGPGTRLTVL.

This clonotype occurred a few times. The chain links TRBV7-8 to TRBJ2-7; 8 positions match TRBD1. Germline lookup yields CDR1 SGHVS and CDR2 FQNEAQ. The CDR3 has 17 amino acids. J gave up 3 bases and V 5 bases, and 15 bases lay outside the gene matches. The CDR3 nucleotides read TGTGCCAGCAGCCCGAATCGCGGTGACAGGGGTTTCTACGAGCAGTACTTC. Translating gives CASSPNRGDRGFYEQYF.

This chain connects TRBV14 to TRBJ2-1; TRBD1 is a possible D gene (6 bases). The CDR3 is 16 amino acids. The V and J ends lost 3 bases and 0 bases respectively, with 12 bases between them. Germline V gives CDR1 SGHDN, CDR2 FVKESK. For the CDR3, the DNA is TGTGCCAGCAGCCAGACCGGGACATCCTCCTACAATGAGCAGTTCTTC. It codes for CASSQTGTSSYNEQFF. Together with reference TRBV14 and TRBJ2-1, the CDR3 gives the full variable domain: EAGVTQFPSHSVIEKGQTVTLRCDPISGHDNLYWYRRVMGKEIKFLLHFVKESKQDESGMPNNRFLAERTGGTYSTLKVQPAELEDSGVYFCASSQTGTSSYNEQFFGPGTRLTVL.

In its sample, this clonotype was seen a few times. This chain joins TRBV7-9 and TRBJ1-2; 8 nucleotides match TRBD1. CDR3 length: 12 residues. Germline CDR1 is SEHNR and CDR2 is FQNEAQ (reference sequence). Trimming at V came to 5 bases and at J to 5 bases, leaving 1 base not matched to a gene. CDR3 nucleotides: TGTGCCAGCAGCACAGGGGGATATGGCTACACCTTC. Its protein is CASSTGGYGYTF.

This clonotype was counted a few times. V is TRBV7-9 and J is TRBJ2-5; D possibly matches TRBD1 or TRBD2 (5 bases each). Germline CDR1 reads SEHNR; CDR2 reads FQNEAQ (reference sequence). The CDR3 contains 12 residues. Trimming left V 3 bases short and J 7 bases short, with 9 bases between. CDR3 protein: CASSLGERTQYF. CDR3 coding DNA: TGTGCCAGCAGCTTGGGGGAACGGACCCAGTACTTC.

This clonotype was detected only a few times. This chain joins TRBV7-2 and TRBJ2-5; D perhaps matches TRBD2 (5 bases). CDR3 length equals 14 residues. V lost 1 base and J lost 3, with 9 bases in between. Germline assignment: CDR1 SGHTA and CDR2 FQGNSA. DNA of the CDR3: TGTGCCAGCAGCTTAGGGACTCTGAAAGAGACCCAGTACTTC. Its translation: CASSLGTLKETQYF.

Note on this clonotype: At one end, the junction sequence differs from germline, possibly due to a read error. The rearrangement joins TRBV4-1 to TRBJ1-3; no clear D. Germline V CDR1 and CDR2: MGHRA, YSYEKL. The CDR3 length is 13 residues. CDR3 sequence: CASSPSTGNTIYF. The DNA of the CDR3 is TGTGCCAGCAGCCCATCGACTGGAAACACCATATATTTT.

The chain links TRBV19 to TRBJ2-7; weak D call: TRBD2 (5 bases). The CDR3 has 13 residues. The germline V gene encodes CDR1 LNHDA and CDR2 SQIVND (reference sequence). The V and J ends lost 3 bases and 2 bases respectively, with 8 bases between them. CDR3 residues: CASSIGITYEQYF. CDR3 in DNA: TGTGCCAGTAGTATCGGGATTACCTACGAGCAGTACTTC.

This clonotype was seen a handful of times. The chain carries TRBV15 and TRBJ2-7, with D perhaps matching TRBD2 (5 bases). CDR1 is LNHNV and CDR2 is YYDKDF in the germline V gene (reference sequence). The V gene lost 0 bases and the J gene lost 1 base, with 7 bases spanning the gap. The CDR3 totals 14 residues. The CDR3 is CATSREGESYEQYF. DNA of the CDR3: TGTGCCACCAGCAGAGAGGGAGAATCCTACGAGCAGTACTTC.

This clonotype has only a few counts. The chain is built from TRBV7-2 and TRBJ2-7, with TRBD1 matching over 7 bases. Germline loops: CDR1 SGHTA, CDR2 FQGNSA. The CDR3 runs 14 residues. J gave up 2 bases and V 6 bases, and 7 bases lay outside the gene matches. The CDR3 nucleotides are TGTGCCAGCAGACCGACAGGGTCAGCCTACGAGCAGTACTTC. Protein: CASRPTGSAYEQYF.

This clonotype showed up just a few times. The chain recombines TRBV7-9 with TRBJ2-3; 9 bases match TRBD1. Germline CDR1 and CDR2: SEHNR and FQNEAQ (reference sequence). The CDR3 extends over 14 amino acids. V lost 6 bases to trimming and J lost 4 bases; unmatched junction nucleotides: 5. In DNA form, the CDR3 reads TGTGCCAGCAGATCGGGACAGGGACCAGATACGCAGTATTTT. Its protein product is CASRSGQGPDTQYF.

V gene TRBV7-9 combines with J gene TRBJ2-7; 7 bases align to TRBD1. Trimming removed 1 base from V and 0 bases from J; junction bases left unmatched: 9. This CDR3 comprises 17 residues. The germline gives CDR1 SEHNR, CDR2 FQNEAQ (reference sequence). The CDR3: CASSLGLTGKSSYEQYF. DNA for the CDR3: TGTGCCAGCAGCTTAGGCCTGACAGGGAAATCCTCCTACGAGCAGTACTTC.